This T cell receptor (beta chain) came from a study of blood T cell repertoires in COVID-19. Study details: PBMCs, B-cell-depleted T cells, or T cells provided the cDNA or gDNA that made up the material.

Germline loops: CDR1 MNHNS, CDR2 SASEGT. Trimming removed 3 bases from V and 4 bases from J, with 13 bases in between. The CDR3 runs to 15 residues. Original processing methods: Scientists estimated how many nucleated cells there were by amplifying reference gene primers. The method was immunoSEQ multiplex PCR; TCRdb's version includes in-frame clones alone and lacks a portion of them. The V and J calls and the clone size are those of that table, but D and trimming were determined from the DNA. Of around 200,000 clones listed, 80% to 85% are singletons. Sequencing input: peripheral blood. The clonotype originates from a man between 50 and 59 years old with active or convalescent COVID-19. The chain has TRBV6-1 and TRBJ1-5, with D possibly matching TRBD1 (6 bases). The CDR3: CASSEEGGWNQPQHF. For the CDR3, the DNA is TGTGCCAGCAGTGAGGAGGGGGGGTGGAATCAGCCCCAGCATTTT.